This T cell receptor beta chain was captured by sequencing in a study of CD8+ T cells in alopecia areata. Reverse transcription of extracted RNA yielded cDNA, which provided the sequencing template. Here immunoSEQ multiplex PCR was the method, and the copy in TCRdb shows in-frame clones only, minus some. The sample consists of about 140,000 clones, about 60% of them appearing once. The CDR3 is 11 residues long. Germline values: CDR1 GTSNPN, CDR2 SVGIG (reference sequence). V lost 2 bases and J 7 bases, leaving 9 bases between the germline ends. The clonotype was recovered from a human donor with alopecia areata. Sample: CD4+ T cells sorted from blood, taken at week 0. The J gene is TRBJ2-7, the V gene TRBV30; D not certain. This CDR3 reads CAWSLSREQYF. The CDR3 bases are TGTGCCTGGAGTCTCTCAAGGGAGCAGTACTTC.